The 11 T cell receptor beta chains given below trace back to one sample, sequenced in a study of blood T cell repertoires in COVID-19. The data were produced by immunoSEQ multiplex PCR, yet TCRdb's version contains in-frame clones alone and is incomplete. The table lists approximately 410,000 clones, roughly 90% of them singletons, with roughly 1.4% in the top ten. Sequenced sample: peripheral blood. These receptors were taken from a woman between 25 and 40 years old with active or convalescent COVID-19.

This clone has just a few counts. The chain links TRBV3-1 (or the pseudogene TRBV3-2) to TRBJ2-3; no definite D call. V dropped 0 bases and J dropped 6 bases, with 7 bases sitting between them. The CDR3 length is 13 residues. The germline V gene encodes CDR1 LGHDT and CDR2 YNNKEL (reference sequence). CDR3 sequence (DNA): TGTGCCAGCAGCCAAGATGAGCGCGATACGCAGTATTTT. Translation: CASSQDERDTQYF.

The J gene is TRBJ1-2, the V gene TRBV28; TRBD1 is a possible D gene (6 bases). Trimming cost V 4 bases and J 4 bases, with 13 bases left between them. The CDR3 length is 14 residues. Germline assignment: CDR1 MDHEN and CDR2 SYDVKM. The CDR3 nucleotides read TGTGCCAGCAGTTCCACAGGGTCCGGCTATGGCTACACCTTC. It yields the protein CASSSTGSGYGYTF.

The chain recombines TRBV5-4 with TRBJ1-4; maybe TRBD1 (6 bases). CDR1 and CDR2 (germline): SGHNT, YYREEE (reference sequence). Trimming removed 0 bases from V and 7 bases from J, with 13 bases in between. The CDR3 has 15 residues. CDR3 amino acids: CASSLAGGASEKLFF. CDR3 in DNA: TGTGCCAGCAGCTTGGCGGGGGGCGCGAGTGAAAAACTGTTTTTT.

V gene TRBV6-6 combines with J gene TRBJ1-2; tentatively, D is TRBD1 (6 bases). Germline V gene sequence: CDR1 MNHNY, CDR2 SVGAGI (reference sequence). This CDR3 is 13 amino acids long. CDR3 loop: CATTGLINYGYTF. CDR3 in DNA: TGTGCTACGACAGGACTCATTAACTATGGCTACACCTTC.

The DNA of the CDR3 is TGTGCCAGCAGCGTCTCCGGGACTGGTTTGGATGGCTACACCTTC. Protein: CASSVSGTGLDGYTF. The genes are TRBV7-8 and TRBJ1-2, with D perhaps matching TRBD1 (5 bases). The CDR3 covers 15 residues. Trimming removed 5 bases at V and 6 bases at J, with 19 bases between. Germline values: CDR1 SGHVS, CDR2 FQNEAQ.

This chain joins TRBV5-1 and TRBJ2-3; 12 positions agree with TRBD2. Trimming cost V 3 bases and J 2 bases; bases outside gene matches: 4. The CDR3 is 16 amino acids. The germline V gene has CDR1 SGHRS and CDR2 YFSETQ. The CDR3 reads CASSSASGGATDTQYF. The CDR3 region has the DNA TGCGCCAGCAGCTCCGCTAGCGGGGGGGCCACAGATACGCAGTATTTT.

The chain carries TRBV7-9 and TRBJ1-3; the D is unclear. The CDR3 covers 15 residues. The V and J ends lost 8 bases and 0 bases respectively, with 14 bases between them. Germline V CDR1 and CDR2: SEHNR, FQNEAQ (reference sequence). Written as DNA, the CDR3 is TGTGCCAGCGGGCAGCAAGTTAGCTCTGGAAACACCATATATTTT. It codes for CASGQQVSSGNTIYF.

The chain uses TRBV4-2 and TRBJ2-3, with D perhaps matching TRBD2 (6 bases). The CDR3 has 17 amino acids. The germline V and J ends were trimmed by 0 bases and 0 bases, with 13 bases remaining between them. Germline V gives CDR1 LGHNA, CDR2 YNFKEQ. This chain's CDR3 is CASSQDPQRVSTDTQYF. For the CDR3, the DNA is TGTGCCAGCAGCCAAGACCCCCAGCGGGTTAGCACAGATACGCAGTATTTT.

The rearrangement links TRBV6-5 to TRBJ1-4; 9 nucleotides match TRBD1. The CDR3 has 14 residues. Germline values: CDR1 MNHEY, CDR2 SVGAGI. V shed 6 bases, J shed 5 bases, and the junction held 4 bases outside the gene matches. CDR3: CASRRGTGNEKLFF. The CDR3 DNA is TGTGCCAGCAGACGCGGGACAGGGAATGAAAAACTGTTTTTT.

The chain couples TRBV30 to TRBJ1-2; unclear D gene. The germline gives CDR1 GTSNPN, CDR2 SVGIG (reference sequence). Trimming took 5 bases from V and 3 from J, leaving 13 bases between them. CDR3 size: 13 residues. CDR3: CAWEFLEYYGYTF. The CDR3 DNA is TGTGCCTGGGAGTTTCTTGAATACTATGGCTACACCTTC.

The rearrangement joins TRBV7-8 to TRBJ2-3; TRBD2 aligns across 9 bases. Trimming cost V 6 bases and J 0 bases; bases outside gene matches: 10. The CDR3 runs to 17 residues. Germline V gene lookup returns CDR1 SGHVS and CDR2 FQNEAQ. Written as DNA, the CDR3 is TGTGCCAGCAGGCAAGAACCGGGACTAGCAAGCACAGATACGCAGTATTTT. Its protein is CASRQEPGLASTDTQYF.